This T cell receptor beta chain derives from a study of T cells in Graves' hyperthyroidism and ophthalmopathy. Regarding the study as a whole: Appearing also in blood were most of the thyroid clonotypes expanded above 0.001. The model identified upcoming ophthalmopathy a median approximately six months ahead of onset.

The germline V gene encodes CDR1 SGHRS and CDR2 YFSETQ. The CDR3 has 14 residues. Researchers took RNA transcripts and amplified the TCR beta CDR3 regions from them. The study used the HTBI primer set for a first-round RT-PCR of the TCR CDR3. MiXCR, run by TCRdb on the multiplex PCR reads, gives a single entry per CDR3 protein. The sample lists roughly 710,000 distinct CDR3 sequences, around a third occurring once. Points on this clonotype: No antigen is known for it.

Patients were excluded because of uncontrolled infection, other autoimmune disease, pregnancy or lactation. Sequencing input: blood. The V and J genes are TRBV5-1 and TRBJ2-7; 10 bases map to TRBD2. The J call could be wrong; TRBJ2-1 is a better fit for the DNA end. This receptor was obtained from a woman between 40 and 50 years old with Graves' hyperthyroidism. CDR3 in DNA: TGCGCCAGCAGCTTGGCGCTAGCGGGGGATGAGCAGTTCTTC. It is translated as CASSLALAGDEQFF.